This T cell receptor beta chain was retrieved from a study of cytomegalovirus exposure and HLA in healthy donors. The primer mix had 60 Vbeta and 13 Jbeta primers. TCRdb keeps only in-frame clones here, not all; method: immunoSEQ multiplex PCR. The sample lists 150,000 to 200,000 clones, 80% to 90% seen once, with about 6% in the top ten. Findings and caveats of the study: More clonal expansion characterized HLA-associated TCR beta chains than equally common others in a later analysis. Many donors carried some public TCRs, although rarity characterized most TCR sequences. In an earlier analysis, most TCR beta V segments were productive about 90% or about 30% of the time. The majority of CMV-associated TCR beta chains were reported as apparently HLA-restricted in a later analysis.

Regarding this clone: Its antigen is unidentified.

The origin of this receptor is a man aged 45-65 years in good health and CMV-seropositive. The specimen sequenced was PBMCs.

CDR3 sequence: CASSLFAGWGPNQPQHF. The CDR3 nucleotides read TGTGCCAGCAGTTTATTTGCGGGGTGGGGACCCAATCAGCCCCAGCATTTT. The chain links TRBV27 to TRBJ1-5, with D possibly matching TRBD1 (5 bases). V shed 1 base and J shed 3 bases, with 16 bases lying between them. The length of the CDR3 is 17 residues. Germline V lookup: CDR1 MNHEY, CDR2 SMNVEV (reference sequence).